The clone carrying this T cell receptor (beta chain) has just a few counts. This sample stems from a study of human T cells and chemical hapten exposure. Germline lookup yields CDR1 MNHNS and CDR2 SASEGT. Deletions cut 4 bases from V and 0 bases from J, with 10 bases between. This CDR3 is built from 15 residues. Each CDR3 protein is one row after TCRdb ran MiXCR on the RACE reads. This table has tens of thousands of distinct CDR3 sequences, 7.5% to 9.5% appearing once. Stated time point: patch test 1, 2 weeks after DPC sensitization. Regarding treatment: therapeutic diphenylcyclopropenone sensitization with weekly scalp DPC.

The chain uses TRBV6-1 and TRBJ2-1, with D maybe TRBD2 (6 bases). The sample was whole blood, taken in connection with sensitization to the hapten diphenylcyclopropenone (DPC). The receptor was derived from a woman between 25 and 40 years old with alopecia areata. Some clones in this sample may be carry-over from other donors' samples. For the CDR3, the DNA is TGTGCCAGCAGTGCGGGAGTAAGCTCCTACAATGAGCAGTTCTTC. Its translation is CASSAGVSSYNEQFF.